The TCR beta chain described here comes from a study of T cell responses to AZD1222 COVID-19 vaccine. Study findings and constraints: Samples come after the peak T cell response, not at day 14. After two AZD1222 doses, spike-specific TCR breadth and depth rose versus day 0.

V lost 4 bases, J lost 5 bases, and 10 bases lay in between. Germline CDR1 and CDR2: SGHRS and YFSETQ. The CDR3 loop spans 14 amino acids. A word on this clone: Its specificity is unknown.

Sequenced by immunoSEQ multiplex PCR; TCRdb stores in-frame clones only, minus some. The sample includes 80,000 to 90,000 clones, 89% seen only once; the top ten take 2.2%. The TCR comes from an adult in good health. The V and J genes are TRBV5-1 and TRBJ1-6; D is unclear. Sequences were derived from peripheral blood, sampled on day 0 of AZD1222 vaccination. The CDR3 region is CASSGETDNSPLHF. CDR3 nucleotide sequence: TGCGCCAGCAGCGGGGAGACCGATAATTCACCCCTCCACTTT.